The entry below describes one T cell receptor (beta chain). Seattle participants joined during active infection and were tracked over time. In the source study's methods: It was from reference gene primer amplification that nucleated cell counts were estimated. Sequenced by immunoSEQ multiplex PCR; TCRdb stores in-frame clones only, minus some. V and J calls plus clone size are reproduced from that table; the DNA served to infer D and trimming. Here the sample spans tens of thousands of clones, approximately 79% being singletons. This record belongs to a study of blood T cell repertoires in COVID-19. The CDR3 is 15 amino acids. The ends lost 6 bases at V and 2 bases at J; junction bases unmatched: 7. The germline V gene has CDR1 MDHEN and CDR2 SYDVKM.

The TCR comes from a man aged 65 to 85 with COVID-19, enrolled during active disease. V usage is TRBV28 and J usage is TRBJ2-7, with 10 bases fitting TRBD2. The sequencing input was peripheral blood. The CDR3 is CASSQLAGVTYEQYF. CDR3 in DNA: TGTGCCAGCAGCCAGCTAGCGGGAGTAACCTACGAGCAGTACTTC.